A single sample gave rise to the 18 T cell receptor beta chains below, sequenced in a study of blood T cell repertoires in COVID-19. Profiling relied on immunoSEQ multiplex PCR, and the TCRdb table lists in-frame clones only, not all of them. The data hold roughly 56,000 clones, with 85% observed a single time. Sequences were obtained from peripheral blood. The receptors were gathered from a man aged 65 to 85 with acute or convalescent COVID-19.

The chain links TRBV12-5 to TRBJ2-5; 7 nucleotides match TRBD1. Germline V lookup: CDR1 LGHNT, CDR2 FRNRAP. CDR3 length: 14 amino acids. V lost 6 bases, J lost 5 bases, and 9 bases stayed unmatched. CDR3 amino acids: CASGPQTGLETQYF. The DNA of the CDR3 is TGTGCTAGTGGACCCCAGACAGGGTTGGAGACCCAGTACTTC.

The rearrangement uses TRBV19 and TRBJ2-5; 7 nucleotides agree with TRBD2. This CDR3 comprises 13 residues. Germline V lookup: CDR1 LNHDA, CDR2 SQIVND (reference sequence). The V segment lost 6 bases and the J segment 5 bases; nucleotides outside the gene matches: 6. The CDR3 loop reads CASRSTSFETQYF. Written as DNA, the CDR3 is TGTGCCAGTAGATCGACTAGCTTTGAGACCCAGTACTTC.

The J gene is TRBJ2-5, the V gene TRBV7-8, with 12 bases matching TRBD2. The CDR3 has 18 amino acids. Looked up from germline, CDR1 is SGHVS and CDR2 is FQNEAQ. The V and J ends lost 2 bases and 1 base, in that order; junction bases with no gene match: 8. In DNA form, the CDR3 reads TGTGCCAGCAGCTTACGTCGGACTAGCGGGACGCTCCAAGAGACCCAGTACTTC. Amino acids: CASSLRRTSGTLQETQYF. The variable domain in full, completed from reference TRBV7-8 and TRBJ2-5, reads GAGVSQSPRYKVAKRGQDVALRCDPISGHVSLFWYQQALGQGPEFLTYFQNEAQLDKSGLPSDRFFAERPEGSVSTLKIQRTQQEDSAVYLCASSLRRTSGTLQETQYFGPGTRLLVL.

This clone was seen only once. This chain uses TRBV7-6 with TRBJ2-2, with a weak D call TRBD2 (6 bases). The germline gives CDR1 SGHVS, CDR2 FNYEAQ. The CDR3 extends over 15 amino acids. The V end was cut by 5 bases, the J end by 5 bases, with 15 bases between. CDR3 region: CASSRGGRPTGELFF. In nucleotides, the CDR3 is TGTGCCAGCAGCCGAGGAGGGCGACCAACCGGGGAGCTGTTTTTT. Full variable domain (rest looked up from reference TRBV7-6 and TRBJ2-2): GAGVSQSPRYKVTKRGQDVALRCDPISGHVSLYWYRQALGQGPEFLTYFNYEAQQDKSGLPNDRFSAERPEGSISTLTIQRTEQRDSAMYRCASSRGGRPTGELFFGEGSRLTVL.

This chain joins TRBV7-9 and TRBJ1-1; the match to TRBD1 covers 8 bases. With 5 bases clipped from V and 5 bases from J, the junction kept 7 bases outside the gene matches. The CDR3 covers 14 residues. CDR1 is SEHNR, CDR2 FQNEAQ, per germline (reference sequence). The CDR3 nucleotides are TGTGCCAGCAGCACTCAGGGGGCAAAGACTGAAGCTTTCTTT. This codes for CASSTQGAKTEAFF.

The chain is built from TRBV2 and TRBJ1-5; 7 bases line up with TRBD1. Germline V gene sequence: CDR1 SNHLY, CDR2 FYNNEI. This CDR3 is 15 amino acids long. V was clipped by 6 bases and J by 5 bases; unmatched bases: 10. The CDR3 sequence is CASSRDREVHQPQHF. CDR3 in DNA: TGTGCCAGCAGCCGCGACAGGGAGGTTCATCAGCCCCAGCATTTT.

This rearrangement joins TRBV12-3 or TRBV12-4 to TRBJ1-2; 8 nucleotides line up with TRBD1. J was trimmed by 3 bases and V by 6 bases; bases with no gene match: 3. CDR3 size: 13 residues. CDR3 sequence: CASSQGADYGYTF. The CDR3 DNA reads as TGTGCCAGCAGCCAGGGGGCCGACTATGGCTACACCTTC.

The chain uses TRBV19 and TRBJ1-6; D is ambiguous. The CDR3 spans 13 residues. Germline V gives CDR1 LNHDA, CDR2 SQIVND (reference sequence). Trimming left V 6 bases short and J 10 bases short, with 13 bases between. This chain's CDR3 is CASSPGDGSPLHF. The DNA for the CDR3 is TGTGCCAGTAGCCCTGGAGATGGATCACCCCTCCACTTT.

The V and J genes are TRBV10-3 and TRBJ1-5, with 7 bases matching TRBD1. Germline trimming cut 6 bases from V and 6 bases from J; bases unmatched to any gene: 8. Germline V lookup: CDR1 ENHRY, CDR2 SYGVKD. This CDR3 spans 14 amino acids. CDR3 residues: CAIRHDREFQPQHF. DNA for the CDR3: TGTGCCATCAGACACGACAGGGAGTTTCAGCCCCAGCATTTT.

The chain combines TRBV2 with TRBJ1-3, with D maybe TRBD1 (6 bases). The CDR3 length is 14 residues. V shed 7 bases and J shed 0 bases, with 10 bases lying between them. In germline, CDR1 is SNHLY, CDR2 FYNNEI. In DNA form, the CDR3 reads TGTGCCAGCAAGGACAGTCCCTCTGGAAACACCATATATTTT. Translating it yields CASKDSPSGNTIYF.

V is TRBV19 and J is TRBJ1-5; TRBD1 matches 11 bases. CDR1 and CDR2 from the germline V gene are LNHDA and SQIVND (reference sequence). This CDR3 region has 15 residues. V trimming: 5 bases; J trimming: 6 bases; junction bases outside the gene matches: 6. CDR3 amino acids: CASSFVDRGLQPQHF. The CDR3 DNA reads TGTGCCAGTAGTTTCGTGGACAGGGGGCTTCAGCCCCAGCATTTT.

This chain connects TRBV27 to TRBJ1-2, with 7 bases matching TRBD1. Trimming cost V 10 bases and J 2 bases; bases outside gene matches: 7. This CDR3 is built from 13 residues. Germline CDR1 is MNHEY and CDR2 is SMNVEV (reference sequence). CDR3 residues: CATLGGVNYGYTF. The CDR3 coding sequence is TGTGCCACCTTAGGGGGCGTGAACTATGGCTACACCTTC.

CDR3: CASRPGQNYGYTF. The CDR3 DNA follows: TGTGCCAGCAGACCAGGGCAAAACTATGGCTACACCTTC. The rearrangement links TRBV6-6 to TRBJ1-2, with D perhaps matching TRBD1 (5 bases). Between the trimmed V and J ends, which lost 6 bases and 2 bases, there was a span of 10 bases. Germline V lookup: CDR1 MNHNY, CDR2 SVGAGI (reference sequence). The CDR3 covers 13 residues.

The chain joins TRBV5-1 to TRBJ2-3; TRBD2 matches at 11 bases. Germline CDR1 reads SGHRS; CDR2 reads YFSETQ. V lost 0 bases to trimming and J lost 6 bases; unmatched junction nucleotides: 6. The CDR3 is 16 amino acids. The CDR3 DNA sequence: TGCGCCAGCAGCTTGGCCGCTAGCGGGGGGCAGGATACGCAGTATTTT. Its translation: CASSLAASGGQDTQYF.

The V call is TRBV5-1, the J call TRBJ2-2, with 9 bases fitting TRBD1. V trimming: 0 bases; J trimming: 5 bases; junction bases outside the gene matches: 8. This CDR3 contains 17 residues. Germline V gives CDR1 SGHRS, CDR2 YFSETQ. The DNA for the CDR3 is TGCGCCAGCAGCTTGGAGGGGGACAGGGTTCAGACCGGGGAGCTGTTTTTT. Protein sequence: CASSLEGDRVQTGELFF.

The CDR3 protein is CSVGPRKTGIGYTF. The CDR3 nucleotides are TGCAGCGTTGGACCCCGGAAAACAGGGATTGGCTACACCTTC. The chain uses TRBV29-1 and TRBJ1-2; possible D gene TRBD1, 6 bases. Trimming cost V 4 bases and J 7 bases, with 19 bases left between them. The CDR3 consists of 14 residues. Germline V gene lookup returns CDR1 SQVTM and CDR2 ANQGSEA.

The chain joins TRBV5-4 to TRBJ2-5, with 9 bases matching TRBD1. CDR1 SGHNT and CDR2 YYREEE come from the germline V gene (reference sequence). With V trimmed by 3 bases and J by 5 bases, 8 bases remained unmatched. This CDR3 region has 15 residues. The CDR3 loop is CASSSRTGESETQYF. CDR3 nucleotides: TGTGCCAGCAGCTCCCGGACAGGGGAAAGTGAGACCCAGTACTTC.

V gene TRBV18 combines with J gene TRBJ2-7, with 9 bases aligning to TRBD1. The CDR3 totals 15 residues. After removal of 6 bases from V and 5 bases from J, the junction contained 11 bases not matched to a gene. Germline CDR1 is KGHSH and CDR2 is LQKENI. DNA of the CDR3: TGTGCCAGCTCTCTCGACGGGACAGGGATCCACGAGCAGTACTTC. Its protein product is CASSLDGTGIHEQYF.